This T cell receptor beta chain came from a study of blood T cell repertoires in COVID-19. Study background: Sites in the United States, Italy and Spain provided acute and convalescent COVID-19 samples. From T cells, B-cell-depleted T cells, or PBMCs came the material, which was cDNA or gDNA.

Authors' analysis steps: Amplification with reference gene primers provided the estimates of nucleated cell counts. This table comes from immunoSEQ multiplex PCR, and its TCRdb copy is limited to in-frame clones, with some not included. Clone size and V and J calls were adopted from that table, with D and trimming inferred from the DNA. The data contain tens of thousands of clones, 55% to 80% of them singletons. This clone came up a few times. Deletions cut 2 bases from V and 2 bases from J, with 15 bases between. There are 16 residues in the CDR3. The germline gives CDR1 LNHDA, CDR2 SQIVND (reference sequence).

This rearrangement joins TRBV19 to TRBJ1-2; TRBD1 might be the D (5 bases). The receptor comes from a human donor in a cohort sampled during active COVID-19. Sequencing input: peripheral blood. CDR3 nucleotide sequence: TGTGCCAGTAGTATATCTGGGATGGGGGGGAACTATGGCTACACCTTC. This encodes CASSISGMGGNYGYTF.